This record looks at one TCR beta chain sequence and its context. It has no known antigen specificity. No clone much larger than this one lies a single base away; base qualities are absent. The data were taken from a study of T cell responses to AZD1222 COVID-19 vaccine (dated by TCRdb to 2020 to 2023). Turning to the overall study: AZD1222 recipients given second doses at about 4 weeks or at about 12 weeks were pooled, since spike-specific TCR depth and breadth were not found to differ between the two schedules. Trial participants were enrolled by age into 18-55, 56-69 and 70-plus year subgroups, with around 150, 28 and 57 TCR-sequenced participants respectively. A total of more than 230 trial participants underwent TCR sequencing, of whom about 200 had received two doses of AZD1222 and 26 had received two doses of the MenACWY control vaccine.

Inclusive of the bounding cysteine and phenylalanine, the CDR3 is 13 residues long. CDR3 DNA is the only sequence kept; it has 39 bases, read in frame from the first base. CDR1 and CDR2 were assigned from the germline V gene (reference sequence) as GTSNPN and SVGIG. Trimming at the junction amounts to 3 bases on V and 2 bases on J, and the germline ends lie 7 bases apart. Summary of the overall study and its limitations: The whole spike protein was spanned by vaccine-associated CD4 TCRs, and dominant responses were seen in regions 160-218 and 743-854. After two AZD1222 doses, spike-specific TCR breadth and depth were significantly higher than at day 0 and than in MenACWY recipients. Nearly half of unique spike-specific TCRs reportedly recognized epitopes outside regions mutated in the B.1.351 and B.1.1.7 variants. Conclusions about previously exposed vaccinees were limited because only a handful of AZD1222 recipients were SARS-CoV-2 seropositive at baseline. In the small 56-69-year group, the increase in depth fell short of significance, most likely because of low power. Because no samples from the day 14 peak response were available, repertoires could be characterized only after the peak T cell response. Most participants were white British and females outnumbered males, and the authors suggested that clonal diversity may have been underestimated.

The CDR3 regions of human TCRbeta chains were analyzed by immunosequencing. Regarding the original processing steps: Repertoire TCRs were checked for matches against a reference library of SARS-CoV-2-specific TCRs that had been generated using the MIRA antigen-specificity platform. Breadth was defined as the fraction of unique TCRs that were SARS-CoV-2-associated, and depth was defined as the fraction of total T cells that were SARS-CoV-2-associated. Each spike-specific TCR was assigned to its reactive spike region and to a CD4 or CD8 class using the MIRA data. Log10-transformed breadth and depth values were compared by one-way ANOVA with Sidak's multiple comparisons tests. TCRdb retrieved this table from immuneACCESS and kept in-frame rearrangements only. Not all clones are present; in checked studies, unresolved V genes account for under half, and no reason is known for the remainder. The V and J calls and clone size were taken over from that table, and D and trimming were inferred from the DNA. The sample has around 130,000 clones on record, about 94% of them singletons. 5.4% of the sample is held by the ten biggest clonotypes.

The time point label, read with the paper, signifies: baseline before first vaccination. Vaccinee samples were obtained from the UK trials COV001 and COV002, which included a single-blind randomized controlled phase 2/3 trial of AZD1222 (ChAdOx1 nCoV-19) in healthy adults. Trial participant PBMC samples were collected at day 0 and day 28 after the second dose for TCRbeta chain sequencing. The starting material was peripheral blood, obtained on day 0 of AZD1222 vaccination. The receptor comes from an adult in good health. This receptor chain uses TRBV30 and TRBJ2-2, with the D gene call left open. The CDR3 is CAWSLGNTGELFF. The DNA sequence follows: TGTGCCTGGAGCTTAGGTAACACCGGGGAGCTGTTTTTT.